These 5 T cell receptor beta chains came from one sample sequenced in a study of CD4 and CD8 cells across lung adenocarcinoma regions. Each CDR3 protein is one row after TCRdb ran MiXCR on the PCR reads. The data contain tens of thousands of distinct CDR3 sequences, almost 50% of them singletons. Sequenced material: CD8+ T cells from the center of a lung tumor. Receptors originate from a male donor with lung adenocarcinoma. The CD4 and CD8 labels of this study may be unreliable.

This clonotype appeared a single time. Here the CDR3 DNA reads TGTGCCAGCAGGGAGGCTAGCGGGGGCGCTGACCCAGAGACGCAGTACTTC. Protein product: CASREASGGADPETQYF. The chain is built from TRBV27 and TRBJ2-3, with TRBD2 matching 10 bases. TRBJ2-7 matches the DNA end more closely, so the J call is doubtful. CDR1 is MNHEY, CDR2 SMNVEV, per germline (reference sequence). The CDR3 consists of 17 residues.

This chain connects TRBV6-1 to TRBJ2-7; TRBD2 agrees at 10 bases. V shed 7 bases and J 4 bases; nucleotides not matched to a gene: 13. Germline-derived CDR1 and CDR2 are MNHNS and SASEGT. The CDR3 length is 16 residues. This chain's CDR3 is CASKTGLAATLYEQYF. CDR3 coding DNA: TGTGCCAGCAAGACAGGACTAGCGGCAACCCTTTACGAGCAGTACTTC.

The gene calls are TRBV11-2 and TRBJ2-4; D is tentatively TRBD1 or TRBD2 (5 bases each). This CDR3 spans 18 amino acids. Looked up from germline, CDR1 is SGHAT and CDR2 is FQNNGV. V lost 0 bases and J lost 2, with 17 bases in between. CDR3 in amino acids: CASSLDLGRLIPKNIQYF. Written as DNA, the CDR3 is TGTGCCAGCAGCTTAGACCTGGGACGGCTCATACCCAAAAACATTCAGTACTTC.

This clonotype has a count of ten or more. The chain links TRBV6-1 to TRBJ1-3; 9 bases are a match to TRBD1. V gave up 4 bases and J gave up 4 bases; unmatched junction bases: 5. The CDR3 is 15 residues long. Per germline, CDR1 MNHNS and CDR2 SASEGT. The CDR3, as DNA: TGTGCCAGCAGTGCCGGGACAGGGTGGGGAAACACCATATATTTT. Protein: CASSAGTGWGNTIYF.

As regards this clonotype: A read error may produce the germline difference seen at one junction end. The CDR3 DNA reads TGCGCGGGCGGCGGGGGCAGAGAGACAGATACGCAGTATTTC. This codes for CAGGGGRETDTQYF. The chain carries TRBV10-1 and TRBJ2-3; TRBD2 might be the D (7 bases). Germline V gene data show CDR1 as WNHNN and CDR2 as SYGVQD (reference sequence). This CDR3 region has 14 residues.